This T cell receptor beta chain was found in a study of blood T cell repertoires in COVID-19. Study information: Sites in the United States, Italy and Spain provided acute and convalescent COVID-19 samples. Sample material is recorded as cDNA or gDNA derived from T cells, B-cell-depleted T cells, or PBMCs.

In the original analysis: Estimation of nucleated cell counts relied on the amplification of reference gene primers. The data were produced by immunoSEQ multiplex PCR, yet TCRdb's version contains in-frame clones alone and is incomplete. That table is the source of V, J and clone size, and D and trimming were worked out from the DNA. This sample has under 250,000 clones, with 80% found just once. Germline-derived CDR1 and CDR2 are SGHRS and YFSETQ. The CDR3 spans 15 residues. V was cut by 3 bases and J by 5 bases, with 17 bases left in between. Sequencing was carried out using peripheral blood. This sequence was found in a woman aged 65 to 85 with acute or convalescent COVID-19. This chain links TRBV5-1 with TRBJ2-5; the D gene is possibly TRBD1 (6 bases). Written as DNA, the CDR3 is TGCGCCAGCAGCTCTGCGCAGGGGTATTCGGAGACCCAGTACTTC. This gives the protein CASSSAQGYSETQYF.